This T cell receptor (beta chain) was sequenced for a study of T-cell reconstitution after alpha-beta-depleted transplantation in children. The authors prepared the TCRbeta library with unique molecular identifiers. TCRdb recomputed calls from the PCR reads with MiXCR, one row per CDR3 protein. In the table there are nearly 550,000 distinct CDR3 sequences, approximately 20% of which are singletons. This CDR3 spans 19 amino acids. The germline gives CDR1 SGHAT, CDR2 FQNNGV. Trimming at V came to 0 bases and at J to 6 bases, leaving 15 bases not matched to a gene. The sequences come from PBMCs from the stem cell graft donor, collected from the stem cell graft. The sequence was collected from a human donor who donated a stem cell graft to a child with acute lymphoblastic leukemia. This sequence joins TRBV11-2 and TRBJ2-3; TRBD2 matches 10 bases. The CDR3 reads CASSLERASGSYRRDTQYF. Here the CDR3 DNA reads TGTGCCAGCAGCTTAGAGAGGGCTAGCGGGAGCTATCGGCGGGATACGCAGTATTTT.